The rows below give T cell receptor beta chains drawn from one sample of a study of vaccination and CD4 T cells after COVID-19. TCRdb ran MiXCR on the PCR reads and lists one entry per CDR3 protein. The profile shows about 14,000 distinct CDR3 sequences, around 57% of them singletons. These receptors' antigens are unknown. Material for sequencing was CD4+ T cells from blood, cultured in vitro. These receptors originate from a human donor who had recovered from COVID-19. Each CDR3 is given with its conserved first and last residue. D genes are given only for firm matches. Size tells how often a clone was seen (once, few, many) or the class of an expanded clone, and some rows leave it out.

d_gene,j_gene,abundance,v_gene,CDR3aa,CDR3nt
.,TRBJ2-2,few,TRBV7-9,CASSTPGRGNTGELFF,TGTGCCAGCAGCACCCCGGGACGGGGGAACACCGGGGAGCTGTTTTTT
TRBD2,TRBJ2-2,once,TRBV20-1,CSASGSWTGELFF,TGCAGTGCAAGCGGGAGTTGGACCGGGGAGCTGTTTTTT
.,TRBJ2-1,.,TRBV11-1,CASSLGLSSSYNEQFF,TGTGCCAGCAGCTTAGGGCTTTCAAGCTCCTACAATGAGCAGTTCTTC
.,TRBJ1-1,few,TRBV2,CASSDLRSGTEAFF,TGTGCCAGCAGTGACCTAAGGTCGGGGACTGAAGCTTTCTTT
TRBD1,TRBJ1-2,.,TRBV19,CASSKRQGLNYGYTF,TGTGCCAGTAGTAAAAGACAGGGACTAAACTATGGCTACACCTTC
.,TRBJ2-5,few,TRBV7-7,CASSLAIRDSKIQETQYF,TGTGCCAGCAGCTTAGCGATCCGAGACAGTAAAATCCAAGAGACCCAGTACTTC
TRBD2,TRBJ2-3,few,TRBV4-3,CASSGTSGSSQYF,TGCGCCAGCAGCGGGACTAGCGGGAGCTCGCAGTATTTT
.,TRBJ2-3,.,TRBV7-9,CASSQEDTRYF,TGTGCCAGCAGCCAGGAGGATACGCGGTATTTT
.,TRBJ2-1,.,TRBV20-1,CSARSLKGGSGNEQFF,TGCAGTGCTAGGAGCCTGAAGGGGGGGTCGGGAAATGAGCAGTTCTTC
.,TRBJ1-1,.,TRBV7-8,CASSLVGSTAFF,TGTGCCAGCAGCTTAGTAGGGTCGACAGCTTTCTTT
.,TRBJ2-7,.,TRBV20-1,CSVLKRKVGSDEQYF,TGCAGTGTTCTGAAAAGGAAGGTGGGGTCCGACGAGCAGTACTTC
.,TRBJ1-2,.,TRBV2,CASSDRPNYGYTF,TGTGCCAGCAGTGACCGGCCTAACTATGGCTACACCTTC
TRBD2,TRBJ2-7,.,TRBV5-6,CASRKTSGSLTDYEQYF,TGTGCCAGCAGAAAGACTAGCGGGAGTTTGACGGACTACGAGCAGTACTTC
.,TRBJ2-7,once,TRBV24-1,CATSDLGTYEQYF,TGTGCCACCAGTGATTTGGGGACCTACGAGCAGTACTTC
TRBD1,TRBJ1-2,.,TRBV6-5,CASSYSKADRSSYGYTF,TGTGCCAGCAGTTACTCGAAGGCGGACAGGAGTTCCTATGGCTACACCTTC
TRBD1,TRBJ1-6,few,TRBV2,CASTAGGDNSPLHF,TGTGCCAGCACCGCAGGGGGCGATAATTCACCCCTCCACTTT
.,TRBJ1-2,.,TRBV6-5,CASSYSSWDGLNYGYTF,TGTGCCAGCAGTTACTCGAGCTGGGACGGACTAAACTATGGCTACACCTTC
TRBD1,TRBJ1-1,.,TRBV4-1,CASSQATRGRTNTEAFF,TGCGCCAGCAGCCAAGCAACCAGGGGGCGGACGAACACTGAAGCTTTCTTT
.,TRBJ1-4,.,TRBV20-1,CSARKMMRGTMDEKLFF,TGCAGTGCTAGAAAAATGATGCGGGGGACAATGGATGAAAAACTGTTTTTT
.,TRBJ1-1,.,TRBV19,CASSILMDSYTEAFF,TGTGCCAGTAGTATACTAATGGACAGTTACACTGAAGCTTTCTTT
TRBD1,TRBJ2-1,.,TRBV20-1,CSANRDRVEWDNEQFF,TGCAGTGCTAACCGGGACAGGGTGGAATGGGACAATGAGCAGTTCTTC
.,TRBJ2-7,once,TRBV4-1,CASSQQRQSTYEQYF,TGCGCCAGCAGCCAACAGCGACAGAGCACCTACGAGCAGTACTTC
TRBD2,TRBJ2-1,.,TRBV20-1,CSAKLYSGSFYNEQFF,TGCAGTGCCAAACTTTATAGCGGGAGTTTCTACAATGAGCAGTTCTTC
.,TRBJ1-3,.,TRBV12-3/TRBV12-4,CASSLARAGNTIYF,TGTGCCAGCAGTTTAGCGCGCGCTGGAAACACCATATATTTT
.,TRBJ2-2,once,TRBV1,CTSSPGQASNTGELFF,TGCACCAGCAGCCCCGGACAGGCGTCGAACACCGGGGAGCTGTTTTTT
.,TRBJ1-2,.,TRBV10-1,CASSDGDGYGYTF,TGCGCCAGCAGTGACGGGGACGGCTATGGCTACACCTTC
.,TRBJ1-2,few,TRBV6-5,CASSYERFDGYTF,TGTGCCAGCAGTTACGAGAGGTTCGATGGCTACACCTTC
TRBD2,TRBJ2-1,.,TRBV7-8,CASRIRLAGDNEQFF,TGTGCCAGCAGAATAAGACTAGCGGGCGACAATGAGCAGTTCTTC
TRBD1,TRBJ2-5,.,TRBV19,CASSVGTGGETQYF,TGTGCCAGTAGCGTTGGGACAGGGGGAGAGACCCAGTACTTC
.,TRBJ2-1,.,TRBV12-3/TRBV12-4,CASSPRPNEQFF,TGTGCCAGCAGTCCCCGCCCCAATGAGCAGTTCTTC
.,TRBJ1-3,.,TRBV6-1,CASIGTPNTIYF,TGTGCCAGCATCGGGACACCAAACACCATATATTTT
.,TRBJ1-3,.,TRBV19,CASSRAAAAGNTIYF,TGTGCCAGTAGTCGAGCAGCCGCTGCGGGAAACACCATATATTTT
.,TRBJ2-7,.,TRBV11-2,CASSLNMDGQYF,TGTGCCAGCAGCTTAAATATGGACGGGCAGTACTTC
.,TRBJ2-7,.,TRBV28,CASRTGGSLEQYF,TGTGCCAGCAGGACTGGTGGGAGTCTCGAGCAGTACTTC
TRBD2,TRBJ2-5,.,TRBV20-1,CSASPTSGSSETQYF,TGCAGTGCCAGCCCGACTAGCGGGAGCTCAGAGACCCAGTACTTC
TRBD1,TRBJ2-3,.,TRBV6-1,CASSPRLRGPTNTQYF,TGTGCCAGCAGCCCACGACTAAGGGGGCCTACAAATACGCAGTATTTT
.,TRBJ2-7,few,TRBV21-1,CASSKKFGPCWRSEQYF,TGTGCCAGCAGCAAAAAATTTGGGCCTTGCTGGCGAAGCGAGCAGTACTTC
.,TRBJ2-7,.,TRBV5-5,CASSLVQAAYEQYF,TGTGCCAGCAGCTTGGTGCAGGCCGCCTACGAGCAGTACTTC
.,TRBJ1-3,.,TRBV7-9,CASSLWDGNTIYF,TGTGCCAGCAGCTTATGGGATGGAAACACCATATATTTT
TRBD1,TRBJ1-5,.,TRBV29-1,CSVPGTGDQPQHF,TGCAGCGTTCCCGGGACAGGGGATCAGCCCCAGCATTTT
.,TRBJ1-2,.,TRBV15,CATTRDKAVNYGYTF,TGTGCCACGACCCGGGACAAGGCGGTTAACTATGGCTACACCTTC
.,TRBJ1-4,few,TRBV15,CATSIGGLGGNEKLFF,TGTGCCACCAGCATCGGAGGGTTGGGAGGTAATGAAAAACTGTTTTTT
.,TRBJ1-2,few,TRBV20-1,CSARETPTNYGYTF,TGCAGTGCTAGAGAAACACCTACTAACTATGGCTACACCTTC
TRBD2,TRBJ2-1,.,TRBV20-1,CSARPNSGNEQFF,TGCAGTGCTAGACCTAATAGCGGGAATGAGCAGTTCTTC
.,TRBJ2-1,.,TRBV15,CATSRDWGFNEQFF,TGTGCCACCAGCAGAGATTGGGGCTTCAATGAGCAGTTCTTC
.,TRBJ2-5,.,TRBV28,CASRDSMYQETQYF,TGTGCCAGCAGGGACAGTATGTACCAAGAGACCCAGTACTTC
TRBD2,TRBJ2-3,.,TRBV7-3,CASSFGLAGGADTQYF,TGTGCCAGCAGCTTCGGACTAGCGGGAGGGGCAGATACGCAGTATTTT
.,TRBJ1-5,.,TRBV7-9,CASSFGSNQPQHF,TGTGCCAGCAGCTTTGGTAGCAATCAGCCCCAGCATTTT
.,TRBJ2-5,once,TRBV30,CAWSGGIQETQYF,TGTGCCTGGAGTGGGGGCATCCAAGAGACCCAGTACTTC
TRBD2,TRBJ2-3,.,TRBV20-1,CSAPTSLAGDFDTQYF,TGCAGTGCCCCCACCTCTCTAGCGGGAGATTTTGATACGCAGTATTTT
TRBD1,TRBJ2-7,few,TRBV20-1,CSADDRGAYEQYF,TGCAGTGCCGACGACAGGGGGGCCTACGAGCAGTACTTC
.,TRBJ2-7,few,TRBV6-2/TRBV6-3,CVSRQSGGYEQYF,TGTGTCAGTCGTCAGAGTGGGGGCTACGAGCAGTACTTC
TRBD1,TRBJ1-5,few,TRBV27,CASSSDRFNQPQHF,TGTGCCAGCAGTTCGGACAGGTTCAATCAGCCCCAGCATTTT
.,TRBJ2-5,.,TRBV15,CATSGGRVQETQYF,TGTGCCACCAGCGGAGGTCGAGTCCAAGAGACCCAGTACTTC
.,TRBJ1-1,.,TRBV27,CASSLHLSRVNTEAFF,TGTGCCAGCAGTTTACATCTCTCTCGGGTCAACACTGAAGCTTTCTTT
.,TRBJ1-5,medium-sized,TRBV30,CAWSVGGNQPQHF,TGTGCCTGGAGTGTAGGGGGCAATCAGCCCCAGCATTTT
.,TRBJ2-7,few,TRBV10-1,CASKVGRSPSYEQYF,TGCGCCAGCAAGGTTGGCAGGAGCCCCTCCTACGAGCAGTACTTC
.,TRBJ1-2,.,TRBV10-1,CASSESSNYGYTF,TGCGCCAGCAGTGAGTCTTCCAACTATGGCTACACCTTC
TRBD2,TRBJ2-1,.,TRBV29-1,CSVAGLAGGRGQFF,TGCAGCGTTGCGGGGCTAGCGGGAGGGCGGGGACAGTTCTTC